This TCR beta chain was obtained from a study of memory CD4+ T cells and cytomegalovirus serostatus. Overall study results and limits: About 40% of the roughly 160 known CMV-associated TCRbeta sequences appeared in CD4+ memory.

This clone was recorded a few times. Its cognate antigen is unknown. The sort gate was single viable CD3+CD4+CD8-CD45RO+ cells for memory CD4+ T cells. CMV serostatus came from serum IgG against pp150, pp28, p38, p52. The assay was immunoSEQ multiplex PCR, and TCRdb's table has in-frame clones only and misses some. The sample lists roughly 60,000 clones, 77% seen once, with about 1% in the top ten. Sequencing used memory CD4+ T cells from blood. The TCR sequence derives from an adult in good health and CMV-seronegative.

CDR3 loop: CARILMNTEAFF. CDR3 nucleotides: TGTGCCAGAATACTCATGAACACTGAAGCTTTCTTT. The V gene is TRBV5-3, the J gene TRBJ1-1; D unresolved. TRBV5-3 belongs to the ORF category, with a function that is uncertain. This CDR3 spans 12 amino acids. V dropped 6 bases and J dropped 0 bases, with 6 bases sitting between them.